The clone carrying this T cell receptor (beta chain) was recorded many times. Its antigen is unidentified. The ends were cut back, 1 base at V and 6 bases at J, with 5 bases in the middle. CDR1 and CDR2 (germline): LNHNV, YYDKDF (reference sequence). The CDR3 totals 12 residues. This specimen comes from a study of T-cell memory formation after mild COVID-19. At the level of the study: TCR clustering was largely donor specific.

Study-wide results and limits: Clones which contracted sat mainly in CM and EM if CD4+, and in EMRA if CD8+. Pre-infection memory contained some responding clones, which suggested that cross-reactive memory had joined.

The 5'RACE method, run with constant-segment primers, produced TCR alpha and TCR beta cDNA libraries (carrying sample barcodes and UMIs). Via MiXCR, TCRdb re-called the 5' RACE reads, giving one row per CDR3 protein. The repertoire consists of under 200,000 distinct CDR3 sequences, with around a third occurring once and the leading ten covering around 12%. The gene calls are TRBV15 and TRBJ2-3, with D perhaps being TRBD1 or TRBD2 (5 bases each). Source material: PBMCs or a T cell subset sorted from them (not recorded which). This receptor was obtained from an adult woman who had mild COVID-19 (a few samples of this study predate the infection). Cell type and time point are not known. CDR3 amino acids: CATSRGGDTQYF. The CDR3, as DNA: TGTGCCACCAGCAGAGGGGGGGATACGCAGTATTTT.